What follows are 21 T cell receptor beta chains derived from one specimen sequenced in a study of cytomegalovirus exposure and HLA in healthy donors. PCR involved 60 Vbeta and 13 Jbeta primers. TCRdb's table, derived via immunoSEQ multiplex PCR, lists solely in-frame clones and lacks some. The repertoire holds hundreds of thousands of clones, with 77% as singletons. What was sequenced was PBMCs. The receptors stem from a woman aged 55-69 years in good health and CMV-seropositive.

The chain couples TRBV7-9 to TRBJ1-1; 8 nucleotides align to TRBD1. V trimming: 4 bases; J trimming: 12 bases; junction bases outside the gene matches: 7. CDR1 is SEHNR, CDR2 FQNEAQ, per germline (reference sequence). CDR3 length: 12 amino acids. The CDR3 protein is CASSSEDRDTFF. CDR3 nucleotides: TGTGCCAGCAGCTCTGAGGACAGGGATACTTTCTTT.

This CDR3 reads CASSHLPGLDLSKQYF. CDR3 in DNA: TGTGCCAGCAGTCACCTTCCGGGACTAGATTTAAGCAAGCAGTACTTC. V is TRBV27 and J is TRBJ2-7, with 8 bases matching TRBD2. CDR1 is MNHEY, CDR2 SMNVEV, per germline (reference sequence). The CDR3 is 16 residues long. Trimming removed 5 bases from V and 8 bases from J; junction bases left unmatched: 17.

This rearrangement joins TRBV4-1 to TRBJ2-4; D is possibly TRBD2 (6 bases). Germline CDR1 and CDR2: MGHRA and YSYEKL. The V end lost 1 base, the J end lost 2 bases, and 27 bases lay between the germline ends. This CDR3 has 21 residues. CDR3 DNA sequence: TGCGCCAGCAGCCAAGGAGCGGTTCCAGGGAGGCTTTCTAAGACCAAAAACATTCAGTACTTC. This translates into CASSQGAVPGRLSKTKNIQYF.

The chain links TRBV30 to TRBJ2-7, with 8 positions matching TRBD1. Germline-derived CDR1 and CDR2 are GTSNPN and SVGIG (reference sequence). The junction had 9 bases not matched to a gene; V was cut back by 4 bases and J by 4 bases. The CDR3 sequence is 14 residues long. CDR3 residues: CAWKRGRGLYEQYF. The CDR3, as DNA: TGTGCCTGGAAACGTGGCAGGGGGCTGTACGAGCAGTACTTC.

The chain employs TRBV7-7 and TRBJ1-1; D is undetermined. The germline V gene encodes CDR1 SSHAT and CDR2 FNYEAQ (reference sequence). This CDR3 comprises 12 residues. The V end lost 5 bases, the J end lost 6 bases, and 10 bases lay between the germline ends. The CDR3 sequence is CASSNSVPEAFF. CDR3 coding DNA: TGTGCCAGCAGCAACAGTGTCCCTGAAGCTTTCTTT. The entire variable domain, with the rest obtained from reference TRBV7-7 and TRBJ1-1, is as follows: GAGVSQSPRYKVTKRGQDVTLRCDPISSHATLYWYQQALGQGPEFLTYFNYEAQPDKSGLPSDRFSAERPEGSISTLTIQRTEQRDSAMYRCASSNSVPEAFFGQGTRLTVV.

The chain is built from TRBV19 and TRBJ1-4; a weak D match, TRBD1 (5 bases). Trimming pared 7 bases from V and 2 bases from J, leaving 20 bases between. CDR3 length: 17 amino acids. CDR1 is LNHDA, CDR2 SQIVND, per germline (reference sequence). Here the CDR3 reads CASKRVGGLGTNEKLFF. The CDR3 region has the DNA TGTGCCAGTAAAAGGGTCGGGGGATTGGGCACTAATGAAAAACTGTTTTTT.

The chain carries TRBV5-1 and TRBJ2-6; 10 bases line up with TRBD1. V gave up 5 bases and J gave up 1 base; unmatched junction bases: 6. Germline V gene sequence: CDR1 SGHRS, CDR2 YFSETQ. The CDR3 has 17 residues. CDR3 sequence reads: CASRDPGQGSGANVLTF. CDR3 sequence (DNA): TGCGCCAGCAGAGACCCGGGACAGGGGTCTGGGGCCAACGTCCTGACTTTC.

This chain links TRBV2 with TRBJ2-4; TRBD1 might be the D (5 bases). CDR3 size: 12 residues. In germline, CDR1 is SNHLY, CDR2 FYNNEI. Trimming shortened V by 3 bases and J by 5 bases, and 5 bases separated the two germline ends. CDR3 residues: CASSDRENIQYF. Written as DNA, the CDR3 is TGTGCCAGCAGTGACAGGGAAAACATTCAGTACTTC.

The CDR3 region is CAWSVLGRRYQETQYF. In nucleotides, the CDR3 is TGTGCCTGGAGTGTGCTTGGCAGGCGCTACCAAGAGACCCAGTACTTC. The gene calls are TRBV30 and TRBJ2-5; D is uncertain. Germline CDR1 GTSNPN, CDR2 SVGIG (reference sequence). There are 16 residues in the CDR3. V lost 0 bases, J lost 0 bases, and 14 bases lay in between.

The rearrangement links TRBV2 to TRBJ1-5, with 10 bases identical to TRBD1. The V and J ends lost 6 bases and 5 bases, in that order; junction bases with no gene match: 7. Germline assignment: CDR1 SNHLY and CDR2 FYNNEI. The CDR3 length is 15 residues. CDR3 sequence (DNA): TGTGCCAGCAGCCGGACAGGGGGTGAGCATCAGCCCCAGCATTTT. This encodes CASSRTGGEHQPQHF.

This chain links TRBV19 with TRBJ2-2; TRBD2 is a possible D gene (6 bases). The V end was cut by 7 bases, the J end by 4 bases, with 22 bases between. This CDR3 contains 17 residues. Looked up from germline, CDR1 is LNHDA and CDR2 is SQIVND (reference sequence). The CDR3 spells CASTPPKPRGTTGELFF. The CDR3 DNA follows: TGTGCCAGTACTCCTCCTAAGCCGCGCGGGACCACCGGGGAGCTGTTTTTT.

The chain recombines TRBV6-5 with TRBJ1-1, with D possibly being TRBD1 (5 bases). Germline V gene data show CDR1 as MNHEY and CDR2 as SVGAGI. V gave up 2 bases and J gave up 5 bases, with 15 bases separating them. CDR3 length equals 15 residues. The CDR3 protein is CASSYRFREETEAFF. CDR3 DNA: TGTGCCAGCAGTTACAGGTTCAGGGAAGAAACTGAAGCTTTCTTT.

The CDR3 reads CASSLGPGDGNTIYF. The CDR3 bases are TGTGCCAGCAGCTTAGGTCCCGGGGATGGAAACACCATATATTTT. The chain carries TRBV7-9 and TRBJ1-3; no clear D gene. V shed 1 base and J shed 3 bases, with 10 bases lying between them. Germline V lookup: CDR1 SEHNR, CDR2 FQNEAQ (reference sequence). CDR3 length: 15 amino acids.

This chain links TRBV5-5 with TRBJ1-3, with 9 bases fitting TRBD1. The CDR3 spans 17 residues. CDR1 is SGHKS and CDR2 is YYEKEE in the germline V gene (reference sequence). V dropped 4 bases and J dropped 0; count of bases not matched to a gene: 8. The CDR3 reads CASSRAGTGFSGNTIYF. CDR3 nucleotide sequence: TGTGCCAGCAGCAGGGCCGGGACAGGGTTCTCTGGAAACACCATATATTTT.

The chain recombines TRBV19 with TRBJ2-3; 9 bases line up with TRBD1. V was clipped by 7 bases and J by 4 bases; unmatched bases: 3. This CDR3 contains 13 residues. Germline V gene lookup returns CDR1 LNHDA and CDR2 SQIVND (reference sequence). The CDR3 region is CASMGDRADTQYF. The CDR3 DNA reads TGTGCCAGTATGGGGGACAGGGCAGATACGCAGTATTTT.

This clone was recorded once. One end of the junction is discordant with germline, which a read error may explain. V gene TRBV5-1 combines with J gene TRBJ1-2, with a possible D match to TRBD1 (5 bases). In germline, CDR1 is SGHRS, CDR2 YFSETQ. This CDR3 is built from 10 residues. CDR3 loop: CASSLGGVRW. DNA of the CDR3: TGCGCCAGCAGCTTGGGGGGGGTGAGGTGG.

The rearrangement uses TRBV30 and TRBJ1-3; D is unresolved. This CDR3 region has 13 residues. The germline V gene encodes CDR1 GTSNPN and CDR2 SVGIG (reference sequence). Trimming removed 2 bases at V and 0 bases at J, with 5 bases between. The CDR3 region is CAWSLSSGNTIYF. Written as DNA, the CDR3 is TGTGCCTGGAGTCTGAGCTCTGGAAACACCATATATTTT. Supplemented by reference TRBV30 and TRBJ1-3, the full variable domain reads SQTIHQWPATLVQPVGSPLSLECTVEGTSNPNLYWYRQAAGRGLQLLFYSVGIGQISSEVPQNLSASRPQDRQFILSSKKLLLSDSGFYLCAWSLSSGNTIYFGEGSWLTVV.

This clone occurred a few times. This rearrangement joins TRBV5-1 to TRBJ1-4; D is possibly TRBD1 (6 bases). Trimming took off 4 bases at V and 10 bases at J, with 17 bases between the two ends. The CDR3 spans 14 residues. CDR1 and CDR2 (germline): SGHRS, YFSETQ. The chain's CDR3 is CASSPGQPQGKLFF. The CDR3 DNA sequence: TGCGCCAGCAGCCCCGGACAGCCGCAGGGAAAACTGTTTTTT.

The J gene is TRBJ1-1, the V gene TRBV7-9; TRBD1 matches 10 bases. V lost 0 bases to trimming and J lost 11 bases; unmatched junction nucleotides: 0. CDR3 length: 12 amino acids. CDR1 SEHNR and CDR2 FQNEAQ come from the germline V gene (reference sequence). CDR3 DNA sequence: TGTGCCAGCAGCTTAGCGGACAGGGGGGCTTTCTTT. This gives the protein CASSLADRGAFF.

This chain links TRBV9 with TRBJ1-3; TRBD1 might be the D (5 bases). From germline, CDR1 is SGDLS and CDR2 YYNGEE. The CDR3 has 17 amino acids. V shed 0 bases and J shed 0 bases, with 13 bases lying between them. This CDR3 is CASSVGGTAFSGNTIYF. CDR3 in DNA: TGTGCCAGCAGCGTAGGGGGGACTGCCTTCTCTGGAAACACCATATATTTT.

This rearrangement joins TRBV5-4 to TRBJ2-5; possibly TRBD1 for D (5 bases). CDR3 size: 16 residues. Germline V gives CDR1 SGHNT, CDR2 YYREEE (reference sequence). V lost 4 bases, J lost 5 bases, and 21 bases lay in between. CDR3 DNA sequence: TGTGCCAGCAGCCCCCGCGAAGGGGCCTACGGGGAGACCCAGTACTTC. Its protein product is CASSPREGAYGETQYF.